Below, 8 T cell receptor beta chains from the same sample are listed, as sequenced in a study of regulatory T cells in long-lasting Graves disease. Both iRepertoire HTBI primers and Arm-PCR of CDR3 regions were used to build the TCR beta libraries. TCRdb fed the multiplex PCR reads into MiXCR, producing one record per CDR3 protein. The data contain approximately 400,000 distinct CDR3 sequences, about 10% of them seen just once; the ten biggest clones take up about 19%. Time point: newly diagnosed GD, antithyroid drugs for less than 3 months. Generation of the TCR library employed RNA extracted from PBMCs. The sample was also linked to a second study, of T cells in Graves' hyperthyroidism and ophthalmopathy.

The material sequenced was peripheral blood mononuclear cells (PBMCs), taken at new diagnosis, from a patient treated with antithyroid drugs. The receptors stem from a woman under 30 with Graves disease.

This clonotype appeared many times. CDR3 region: CASSQTSYEQYF. In DNA, the CDR3 is TGTGCCAGCAGCCAAACCTCCTACGAGCAGTACTTC. This chain connects TRBV13 to TRBJ2-7; D not certain. Trimming removed 5 bases from V and 0 bases from J, with 5 bases in between. This CDR3 is 12 amino acids long. The germline V gene encodes CDR1 PRHDT and CDR2 FYEKMQ (reference sequence).

This clonotype was counted many times. The rearrangement links TRBV19 to TRBJ2-2, with 9 bases fitting TRBD2. Germline CDR1 and CDR2: LNHDA and SQIVND (reference sequence). Trimming removed 4 bases from V and 6 bases from J; junction bases left unmatched: 3. This CDR3 is built from 14 residues. The CDR3: CASSSGRAAGELFF. The CDR3 DNA is TGTGCCAGTAGTAGCGGGAGGGCCGCCGGGGAGCTGTTTTTT.

V and J are TRBV19 and TRBJ1-2, with 7 bases aligning to TRBD1. The CDR3 spans 13 residues. The ends lost 10 bases at V and 2 bases at J; junction bases unmatched: 7. The germline V gene has CDR1 LNHDA and CDR2 SQIVND (reference sequence). The chain's CDR3 is CATTMGQNYGYTF. The CDR3 DNA follows: TGTGCCACCACCATGGGACAGAACTATGGCTACACCTTC.

V gene TRBV6-1 combines with J gene TRBJ1-6; weak D call: TRBD1 (6 bases). In germline, CDR1 is MNHNS, CDR2 SASEGT. Trimming stripped 8 bases from V and 5 bases from J, with 22 bases between. There are 17 residues in the CDR3. The chain's CDR3 is CASGFPDRTENNSPLHF. CDR3 nucleotide sequence: TGTGCCAGCGGATTTCCGGACAGAACTGAAAATAATTCACCCCTCCACTTT.

V usage is TRBV6-2 or TRBV6-3 and J usage is TRBJ1-5; 7 nucleotides agree with TRBD1. The CDR3 spans 15 residues. CDR1 and CDR2 from the germline V gene are MNHEY and SVGEGT. V lost 4 bases to trimming and J lost 7 bases; unmatched junction nucleotides: 10. The CDR3 reads CASSSVYRGLQPQHF. The CDR3 DNA reads as TGTGCCAGCAGTTCGGTATACAGGGGACTCCAGCCCCAGCATTTT.

This clonotype appeared many times. The rearrangement links TRBV6-2 or TRBV6-3 to TRBJ1-1, with TRBD1 as a possible D gene (6 bases). CDR3 size: 13 residues. Deletions cut 1 base from V and 9 bases from J, with 12 bases between. Per germline, CDR1 MNHEY and CDR2 SVGEGT. The CDR3 sequence is CASSYWGARKAFF. CDR3 nucleotides: TGTGCCAGCAGTTACTGGGGGGCCCGAAAAGCTTTCTTT.

This clonotype was counted between two and nine times. The chain couples TRBV5-5 to TRBJ1-2, with 9 bases that match TRBD1. This CDR3 is 15 amino acids long. CDR1 is SGHKS, CDR2 YYEKEE, per germline (reference sequence). Unmatched junction bases numbered 7, after V lost 0 bases and J lost 7 bases. DNA of the CDR3: TGTGCCAGCAGCTTGGTTTGGACAGGGGAACGTGGCTACACCTTC. Amino acids: CASSLVWTGERGYTF.

This clonotype was detected many times. The rearrangement links TRBV20-1 to TRBJ2-7; the match to TRBD1 covers 7 bases. With 3 bases clipped from V and 3 bases from J, the junction kept 2 bases outside the gene matches. This CDR3 contains 12 residues. The germline CDR1 and CDR2 sequences are DFQATT and SNEGSKA (reference sequence). In DNA form, the CDR3 reads TGCAGTGCTAGTCGACAGGGCTACGAGCAGTACTTC. Translated: CSASRQGYEQYF.